This T cell receptor beta chain originates from a study of blood T cell repertoires in COVID-19. The overall study: Material from acute and convalescent COVID-19 was sourced from the United States, Italy and Spain. T cells, B-cell-depleted T cells, or PBMCs supplied cDNA or gDNA.

As processed by the authors: The assay estimated nucleated cells by amplifying reference gene primers. The table came from immunoSEQ multiplex PCR; TCRdb's copy has only in-frame clones and leaves some out. V, J and clone size derive from that table, while D and trimming were established from the DNA sequence. The data contain 310,000 or so clones, about 84% of them singletons. CDR3 length equals 16 residues. CDR1 and CDR2 (germline): MGHRA, YSYEKL. J lost 0 bases, V lost 3 bases, and 2 bases had no gene match. The receptor was isolated from a woman aged 45-65 years with acute or convalescent COVID-19. The V and J genes are TRBV4-1 and TRBJ2-1, with 10 bases matching TRBD2. Sequencing was done on a sample of peripheral blood. The CDR3 DNA follows: TGCGCCAGCAGCCAGGGACTAGCGTCCTCCTACAATGAGCAGTTCTTC. Its translation is CASSQGLASSYNEQFF.